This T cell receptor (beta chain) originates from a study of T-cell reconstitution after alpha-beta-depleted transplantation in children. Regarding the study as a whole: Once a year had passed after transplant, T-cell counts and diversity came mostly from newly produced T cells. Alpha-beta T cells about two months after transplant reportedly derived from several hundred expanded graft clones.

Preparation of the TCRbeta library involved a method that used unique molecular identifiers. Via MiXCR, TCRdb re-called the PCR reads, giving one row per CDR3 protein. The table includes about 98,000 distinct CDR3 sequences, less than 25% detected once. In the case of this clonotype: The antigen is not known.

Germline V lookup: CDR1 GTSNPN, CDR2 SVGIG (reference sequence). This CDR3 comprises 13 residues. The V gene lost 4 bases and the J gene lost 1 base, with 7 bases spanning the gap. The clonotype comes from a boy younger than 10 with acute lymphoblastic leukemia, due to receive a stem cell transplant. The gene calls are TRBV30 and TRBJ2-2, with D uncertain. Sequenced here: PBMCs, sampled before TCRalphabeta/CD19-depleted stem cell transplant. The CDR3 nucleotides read TGTGCCTGGATAGAGAGGAACACCGGGGAGCTGTTTTTT. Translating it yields CAWIERNTGELFF.